The 31 T cell receptor beta chains below come from one sample, sequenced in a study of blood T cell repertoires in COVID-19. Some clones are missing from TCRdb's copy, which holds only in-frame ones; the method was immunoSEQ multiplex PCR. The data show 100,000 to 120,000 clones, more than 70% seen once. The source material was peripheral blood. These receptors all stem from a woman between 65 and 79 years old who had recovered from COVID-19.

This chain joins TRBV7-2 and TRBJ2-1; maybe TRBD1 (5 bases). Germline V gives CDR1 SGHTA, CDR2 FQGNSA. Trimming stripped 1 base from V and 3 bases from J, with 10 bases between. The CDR3 runs to 15 residues. CDR3 sequence reads: CASSLDRGFYNEQFF. The CDR3 DNA follows: TGTGCCAGCAGCTTAGATAGGGGATTCTACAATGAGCAGTTCTTC.

The V call is TRBV7-2, the J call TRBJ1-2; TRBD1 is a possible D gene (6 bases). This CDR3 has 17 residues. Trimming stripped 6 bases from V and 3 bases from J, with 23 bases between. From germline, CDR1 is SGHTA and CDR2 FQGNSA. The CDR3 loop is CASRSQPGGRVDYGYTF. Here the CDR3 DNA reads TGTGCCAGCAGGAGTCAACCTGGGGGCAGGGTGGACTATGGCTACACCTTC.

The V and J genes are TRBV28 and TRBJ2-1; no clear D gene. Trimming cost V 5 bases and J 2 bases, with 10 bases left between them. The CDR3 loop spans 14 amino acids. Germline V gives CDR1 MDHEN, CDR2 SYDVKM. CDR3 protein: CASSPPATYNEQFF. CDR3 in DNA: TGTGCCAGCAGTCCCCCAGCGACCTACAATGAGCAGTTCTTC.

The V call is TRBV5-1, the J call TRBJ1-2, with D perhaps TRBD1 (6 bases). The CDR3 consists of 14 residues. V was pared by 2 bases and J by 4 bases, with 12 bases between. Germline CDR1 reads SGHRS; CDR2 reads YFSETQ. CDR3 nucleotides: TGCGCCAGCAGCTTCGTTGGGACAAGCTATGGCTACACCTTC. Protein: CASSFVGTSYGYTF.

The V and J genes are TRBV19 and TRBJ1-5, with 8 bases identical to TRBD1. V was clipped by 5 bases and J by 6 bases; unmatched bases: 9. Germline V CDR1 and CDR2: LNHDA, SQIVND (reference sequence). The CDR3 spans 15 residues. The CDR3 region is CASSSDRVSVQPQHF. DNA of the CDR3: TGTGCCAGTAGTTCGGACAGGGTCTCGGTTCAGCCCCAGCATTTT. The variable domain in full, with the rest retrieved from reference TRBV19 and TRBJ1-5, is DGGITQSPKYLFRKEGQNVTLSCEQNLNHDAMYWYRQDPGQGLRLIYYSQIVNDFQKGDIAEGYSVSREKKESFPLTVTSAQKNPTAFYLCASSSDRVSVQPQHFGDGTRLSIL.

V and J are TRBV21-1 and TRBJ2-7; the table assigns TRBD2, which was not confirmed against the DNA. TRBV21-1 is flagged as a pseudogene. The CDR3 spans 11 residues. DNA of the CDR3: TGTGCCAGCAGCCCTAGAGATCAGCAGTACTTC. Amino acids: CASSPRDQQYF.

The chain employs TRBV2 and TRBJ2-1; possible D gene TRBD1, 5 bases. Germline CDR1 and CDR2: SNHLY and FYNNEI. The CDR3 length is 14 residues. V lost 4 bases and J lost 4, with 11 bases in between. CDR3 loop: CASSAQGFYNEQFF. Written as DNA, the CDR3 is TGTGCCAGCAGTGCCCAGGGATTTTACAATGAGCAGTTCTTC.

Note on this clone: At one end, the junction sequence differs from germline, possibly due to a read error. This sequence joins TRBV6-2 or TRBV6-3 and TRBJ2-7, with 9 bases lining up with TRBD1. The CDR3 sequence is 13 residues long. Germline CDR1 is MNHEY and CDR2 is SVGEGT. The DNA for the CDR3 is TGTGCCAGCAGTTGGGACAGGGTTTACGGGCAGTACTTC. Translated, it gives CASSWDRVYGQYF.

The CDR3 protein is CASSPPGLATSGTYEQYF. As DNA, the CDR3 is TGTGCCAGCTCCCCGCCGGGACTCGCTACATCGGGGACCTACGAGCAGTACTTC. The chain has TRBV27 and TRBJ2-7; possibly TRBD2 for D (6 bases). The CDR3 loop spans 18 amino acids. V lost 8 bases to trimming and J lost 2 bases, with 28 bases between them. Looked up from germline, CDR1 is MNHEY and CDR2 is SMNVEV (reference sequence).

V is TRBV6-5 and J is TRBJ2-1; perhaps TRBD1 as D (6 bases). Between the trimmed V and J ends, which lost 6 bases and 6 bases, there was a span of 15 bases. The CDR3 extends over 14 amino acids. CDR1 is MNHEY, CDR2 SVGAGI, per germline. The CDR3 loop reads CASSQGMGTNEQFF. The CDR3 DNA sequence: TGTGCCAGCAGCCAGGGGATGGGTACCAATGAGCAGTTCTTC.

The V gene is TRBV5-4, the J gene TRBJ1-1; TRBD1 is a possible D gene (6 bases). The CDR3 covers 14 residues. Germline values: CDR1 SGHNT, CDR2 YYREEE (reference sequence). V was shortened by 3 bases and J by 7 bases, with 16 bases between the two germline ends. Written as DNA, the CDR3 is TGTGCCAGCAGCTCCCTAGGGGGGGTAATTGAAGCTTTCTTT. This encodes CASSSLGGVIEAFF.

There are a few counts of this clone. This chain uses TRBV3-1 (or the pseudogene TRBV3-2) with TRBJ1-2; D perhaps matches TRBD1 (6 bases). Germline V gives CDR1 LGHDT, CDR2 YNNKEL (reference sequence). The ends were cut back, 1 base at V and 1 base at J, with 10 bases in the middle. The CDR3 runs to 15 residues. The CDR3 is CASSQGLGHNYGYTF. CDR3 coding DNA: TGTGCCAGCAGCCAAGGGTTGGGACATAACTATGGCTACACCTTC.

The J gene is TRBJ1-5, the V gene TRBV19, with TRBD1 matching over 8 bases. The trim removed 4 bases at V and 7 bases at J, leaving 3 bases unmatched. The CDR3 extends over 13 amino acids. The germline V gene encodes CDR1 LNHDA and CDR2 SQIVND (reference sequence). CDR3 coding DNA: TGTGCCAGTAGTACAGGGGGCAGGCAGCCCCAGCATTTT. Translation: CASSTGGRQPQHF.

The genes are TRBV19 and TRBJ2-1; possibly TRBD2 for D (6 bases). Germline-derived CDR1 and CDR2 are LNHDA and SQIVND (reference sequence). Trimming left V 4 bases short and J 2 bases short, with 12 bases between. This CDR3 region has 15 residues. CDR3: CASSTRLGPYNEQFF. As DNA, the CDR3 is TGTGCCAGTAGTACCAGACTAGGACCCTACAATGAGCAGTTCTTC. The complete variable domain, with remaining parts taken from reference TRBV19 and TRBJ2-1, reads DGGITQSPKYLFRKEGQNVTLSCEQNLNHDAMYWYRQDPGQGLRLIYYSQIVNDFQKGDIAEGYSVSREKKESFPLTVTSAQKNPTAFYLCASSTRLGPYNEQFFGPGTRLTVL.

The V gene is TRBV4-3, the J gene TRBJ2-1, with 11 nucleotides matching TRBD2. CDR1 and CDR2 from the germline V gene are LGHNA and YSLEER. This CDR3 contains 16 residues. With 4 bases clipped from V and 9 bases from J, the junction kept 11 bases outside the gene matches. The CDR3 loop is CASSPFTSGGYAEQFF. As DNA, the CDR3 is TGCGCCAGCAGCCCCTTCACTAGCGGGGGTTATGCTGAGCAGTTCTTC.

The V gene is TRBV7-2, the J gene TRBJ2-7, with TRBD2 identical over 7 bases. V lost 0 bases, J lost 2 bases, and 7 bases stayed unmatched. Germline V gene data show CDR1 as SGHTA and CDR2 as FQGNSA. This CDR3 is 16 amino acids long. CDR3 in amino acids: CASSLAGGTKPYEQYF. In nucleotides, the CDR3 is TGTGCCAGCAGCTTAGCGGGGGGGACGAAACCCTACGAGCAGTACTTC.

The chain links TRBV6-2 or TRBV6-3 to TRBJ2-7, with 13 bases lining up with TRBD2. Trimming took 6 bases from V and 1 from J; bases not matched to a gene: 12. The CDR3 is 18 amino acids. Germline V gene lookup returns CDR1 MNHEY and CDR2 SVGEGT. CDR3 protein: CASSPTSGRARTSYEQYF. CDR3 DNA sequence: TGTGCCAGCAGCCCCACTAGCGGGAGGGCCCGCACATCCTACGAGCAGTACTTC.

V usage is TRBV7-2 and J usage is TRBJ1-5; D is ambiguous. Germline loops: CDR1 SGHTA, CDR2 FQGNSA. The CDR3 runs to 15 residues. The V end lost 5 bases, the J end lost 3 bases, and 14 bases lay between the germline ends. CDR3 protein: CASSRGSGYNQPQHF. In nucleotides, the CDR3 is TGTGCCAGCAGCCGTGGGTCAGGATACAATCAGCCCCAGCATTTT.

The gene calls are TRBV18 and TRBJ1-5; D is perhaps TRBD1 (6 bases). Germline CDR1 is KGHSH and CDR2 is LQKENI. This CDR3 contains 16 residues. V gave up 6 bases and J gave up 5 bases, with 20 bases separating them. This CDR3 reads CASSPSGQMMYQPQHF. CDR3 sequence (DNA): TGTGCCAGCTCTCCCTCAGGACAGATGATGTATCAGCCCCAGCATTTT.

This chain's CDR3 is CASSQDFGGPKQYF. CDR3 nucleotides: TGTGCCAGCAGCCAAGATTTCGGGGGGCCAAAGCAGTACTTC. V gene TRBV3-1 (or the pseudogene TRBV3-2) combines with J gene TRBJ2-7, with a tentative D call TRBD2 (7 bases). V was trimmed by 0 bases and J by 8 bases, leaving 14 bases between them. Germline V gene data show CDR1 as LGHDT and CDR2 as YNNKEL (reference sequence). This CDR3 has 14 residues.

The chain has TRBV21-1 and TRBJ2-3; the table names TRBD2, a call not compared with the DNA. TRBV21-1 is deemed a pseudogene. The CDR3 has 15 amino acids. CDR3 amino acids: CASSRSPPNTDTQYF. CDR3 DNA: TGTGCCAGCAGCCGGAGCCCTCCGAACACAGATACGCAGTATTTT.

The chain has TRBV28 and TRBJ1-3, with D hard to call. Germline CDR1 is MDHEN and CDR2 is SYDVKM. Trimming pared 4 bases from V and 10 bases from J, leaving 17 bases between. This CDR3 comprises 14 residues. CDR3 in DNA: TGTGCCAGCAGTTACCCGGGAGACATTGGGACCATATATTTT. Its protein is CASSYPGDIGTIYF.

The V and J genes are TRBV7-2 and TRBJ1-5; tentatively, D is TRBD1 (5 bases). This CDR3 is built from 14 residues. Trimming took off 3 bases at V and 4 bases at J, with 10 bases between the two ends. Germline V gene lookup returns CDR1 SGHTA and CDR2 FQGNSA. The chain's CDR3 is CASSFLGANQPQHF. The CDR3 nucleotides are TGTGCCAGCAGCTTCCTTGGGGCTAATCAGCCCCAGCATTTT.

The chain links TRBV28 to TRBJ2-7, with TRBD1 matching 9 bases. The V and J ends lost 8 bases and 7 bases, in that order; junction bases with no gene match: 18. The germline V gene encodes CDR1 MDHEN and CDR2 SYDVKM. The CDR3 is made up of 16 amino acids. The CDR3 here is CASYPLGGQGKTEQYF. The CDR3 DNA sequence: TGTGCCAGCTACCCTTTAGGGGGACAGGGTAAAACAGAGCAGTACTTC.

In DNA form, the CDR3 reads TGTGCCAGCAGCTTGGGGACAGTAATAACTGGGGCCAACGTCCTGACTTTC. It codes for CASSLGTVITGANVLTF. The chain has TRBV11-2 and TRBJ2-6; 7 positions agree with TRBD1. This CDR3 has 17 amino acids. CDR1 is SGHAT and CDR2 is FQNNGV in the germline V gene. V lost 3 bases and J lost 2; bases outside the gene matches: 7.

The CDR3 is CASSPTGTSYNEQFF. DNA for the CDR3: TGTGCCAGCTCACCAACAGGTACTTCCTACAATGAGCAGTTCTTC. The V call is TRBV18, the J call TRBJ2-1; possibly TRBD1 for D (5 bases). The CDR3 is 15 amino acids. The germline CDR1 and CDR2 sequences are KGHSH and LQKENI. V dropped 2 bases and J dropped 1 base, with 9 bases sitting between them.

The chain combines TRBV2 with TRBJ2-1, with D possibly matching TRBD1 (5 bases). The CDR3 sequence is 15 residues long. V lost 2 bases to trimming and J lost 12 bases, with 20 bases between them. Germline V gene lookup returns CDR1 SNHLY and CDR2 FYNNEI. Written as DNA, the CDR3 is TGTGCCAGCAGTGAATCCCTCGACAGCCCCACGGGGCAGTTCTTC. It yields the protein CASSESLDSPTGQFF.

The CDR3 DNA reads TGTGCCAGTAGTACCTCCCCCCGCACTGAAGCTTTCTTT. Translated: CASSTSPRTEAFF. This chain joins TRBV19 and TRBJ1-1; D gene uncertain. V lost 4 bases, J lost 4 bases, and 10 bases lay in between. The CDR3 loop spans 13 amino acids. From germline, CDR1 is LNHDA and CDR2 SQIVND (reference sequence).

The chain employs TRBV6-1 and TRBJ2-6, with 7 bases identical to TRBD1. Germline CDR1 reads MNHNS; CDR2 reads SASEGT. With V trimmed by 1 base and J by 3 bases, 6 bases remained unmatched. The CDR3 runs to 17 residues. CDR3 loop: CASSEGKGAFGANVLTF. CDR3 DNA: TGTGCCAGCAGTGAAGGAAAGGGGGCGTTTGGGGCCAACGTCCTGACTTTC.

The J gene is TRBJ2-7, the V gene TRBV7-2, with D maybe TRBD2 (6 bases). In germline, CDR1 is SGHTA, CDR2 FQGNSA. V gave up 5 bases and J gave up 0 bases, with 11 bases separating them. CDR3 length: 14 amino acids. The DNA of the CDR3 is TGTGCCAGCAGCCTTAGCGGTAGCTCCTACGAGCAGTACTTC. This sequence encodes CASSLSGSSYEQYF.

This clone appeared once. Its ends do not fully match the called genes, so a read error is possible. This rearrangement joins TRBV3-1 (or the pseudogene TRBV3-2) to TRBJ2-7, with 12 bases lining up with TRBD2. CDR3 length equals 15 residues. CDR1 is LGHDT and CDR2 is YNNKEL in the germline V gene (reference sequence). The CDR3 region is CASSPRALAGGPAHF. CDR3 DNA sequence: TGTGCCAGCAGCCCAAGAGCGCTAGCGGGAGGGCCGGCTCACTTC.